In this sample, the clone carrying this T cell receptor (beta chain) turned up many times. The sample is drawn from a study of human T cells and chemical hapten exposure. Study-level information: Minor volume differences among pooled libraries chiefly drove per-sample TCR yield variation.

Attachment of unique molecular identifiers to individual cDNA molecules was performed in the library. One entry per CDR3 protein results from TCRdb running MiXCR on the reads. The profile shows fewer than 150,000 distinct CDR3 sequences, about 7.7% of them singletons. The length of the CDR3 is 14 residues. The germline gives CDR1 MNHEY, CDR2 SVGAGI. The junction had 3 bases not matched to a gene; V was cut back by 5 bases and J by 3 bases. RNA extraction used unfractionated whole blood as the source of total RNA. The rearrangement joins TRBV6-5 to TRBJ1-5, with TRBD1 matching 8 bases. This receptor was taken from a human donor in good health. Some clones in this sample may be carry-over from other donors' samples. Input material: whole blood. The CDR3, as DNA: TGTGCCAGCAGTCCACAGGGGGTCAATCAGCCCCAGCATTTT. Protein sequence: CASSPQGVNQPQHF.